The 28 T cell receptor beta chains in this list originate from one sample, sequenced in a study of T cell responses to AZD1222 COVID-19 vaccine. Libraries were prepared by immunoSEQ multiplex PCR; TCRdb keeps only in-frame clonotypes and omits some of them. This sample has tens of thousands of clones, with 85% found just once. The sequencing used peripheral blood, collected on day 0 of MenACWY control vaccination. Receptors were obtained from an adult in good health.

The chain is built from TRBV6-5 and TRBJ1-4; TRBD1 is a possible D gene (5 bases). V dropped 7 bases and J dropped 8 bases, with 11 bases sitting between them. This CDR3 has 12 residues. Germline CDR1 is MNHEY and CDR2 is SVGAGI. The CDR3 nucleotides read TGTGCCAGCAAGCAGGGTCGAGAAAAACTGTTTTTT. Encoded protein: CASKQGREKLFF.

V gene TRBV15 combines with J gene TRBJ2-3; no reliable D call. The CDR3 runs 13 residues. V was clipped by 1 base and J by 1 base, with 3 bases between them. CDR1 is LNHNV and CDR2 is YYDKDF in the germline V gene (reference sequence). This CDR3 reads CATSRGGTDTQYF. CDR3 nucleotide sequence: TGTGCCACCAGCAGAGGAGGCACAGATACGCAGTATTTT.

The table lists this clone with a few counts. V is TRBV24-1 and J is TRBJ1-2; TRBD1 matches 10 bases. The V gene's germline CDR1 is KGHDR and CDR2 SFDVKD. V shed 4 bases, J shed 3 bases, and the junction held 4 bases outside the gene matches. The CDR3 loop spans 15 amino acids. CDR3 sequence reads: CATSDSGTGDYGYTF. The CDR3 DNA reads TGTGCCACCAGTGACTCAGGGACAGGGGACTATGGCTACACCTTC.

J is TRBJ2-2 and V is TRBV4-3; TRBD1 matches at 7 bases. V lost 4 bases to trimming and J lost 2 bases; unmatched junction nucleotides: 7. Germline V CDR1 and CDR2: LGHNA, YSLEER. CDR3 length: 16 residues. CDR3 amino acids: CASSLKTGTNTGELFF. CDR3 nucleotides: TGCGCCAGCAGCCTGAAGACAGGGACCAACACCGGGGAGCTGTTTTTT.

This sequence joins TRBV28 and TRBJ2-5, with 7 bases matching TRBD1. CDR3 length: 15 residues. V dropped 2 bases and J dropped 2; count of bases not matched to a gene: 5. The germline gives CDR1 MDHEN, CDR2 SYDVKM. This CDR3 is CASSLGTVLQETQYF. CDR3 in DNA: TGTGCCAGCAGTTTAGGGACAGTCCTTCAAGAGACCCAGTACTTC.

V usage is TRBV27 and J usage is TRBJ1-1; D unresolved. This CDR3 is 14 amino acids long. Trimming pared 5 bases from V and 1 base from J, leaving 11 bases between. Germline V gives CDR1 MNHEY, CDR2 SMNVEV (reference sequence). The CDR3 DNA reads TGTGCCAGCAGTCTGGTGGGAGGGAACACTGAAGCTTTCTTT. It yields the protein CASSLVGGNTEAFF.

This clone was counted once. The chain has TRBV11-1 and TRBJ2-7, with 8 bases lining up with TRBD1. After removal of 1 base from V and 2 bases from J, the junction contained 1 base not matched to a gene. Germline V lookup: CDR1 SGHAT, CDR2 FQDESV (reference sequence). This CDR3 region has 14 residues. CDR3: CASSLGTGPYEQYF. DNA for the CDR3: TGTGCCAGCAGCTTAGGGACAGGGCCCTACGAGCAGTACTTC.

The V call is TRBV15, the J call TRBJ2-1, with D possibly TRBD2 on 6 matching bases. The CDR3 spans 16 residues. Deletions cut 0 bases from V and 3 bases from J, with 12 bases between. The germline V gene encodes CDR1 LNHNV and CDR2 YYDKDF (reference sequence). CDR3 sequence reads: CATSRDSLARYNEQFF. In DNA form, the CDR3 reads TGTGCCACCAGCAGAGATTCCCTAGCGCGCTACAATGAGCAGTTCTTC.

This chain joins TRBV19 and TRBJ1-1; weak D call: TRBD1 (6 bases). Trimming cost V 3 bases and J 5 bases, with 13 bases left between them. The CDR3 consists of 14 residues. The germline V gene encodes CDR1 LNHDA and CDR2 SQIVND (reference sequence). The CDR3 DNA reads as TGTGCCAGTAGTATTCAGGGGCGGAGGACTGAAGCTTTCTTT. It specifies CASSIQGRRTEAFF.

The CDR3 bases are TGTGCCAGCAGCCCCGATGGTGAAAAACTGTTTTTT. Translated: CASSPDGEKLFF. J is TRBJ1-4 and V is TRBV7-9; D is unresolved. The V gene's germline CDR1 is SEHNR and CDR2 FQNEAQ (reference sequence). The CDR3 is made up of 12 amino acids. V shed 5 bases and J shed 7 bases, with 8 bases lying between them.

The rearrangement joins TRBV29-1 to TRBJ2-5, with D perhaps TRBD2 (5 bases). The length of the CDR3 is 13 residues. Between the trimmed V and J ends, which lost 4 bases and 5 bases, there was a span of 14 bases. Germline lookup yields CDR1 SQVTM and CDR2 ANQGSEA. In nucleotides, the CDR3 is TGCAGCGTTGTCATAGCGCGGGTCGAGACCCAGTACTTC. It translates to CSVVIARVETQYF.

This clone was detected only once. The chain is built from TRBV10-3 and TRBJ2-1; D is possibly TRBD2 (5 bases). CDR1 ENHRY and CDR2 SYGVKD come from the germline V gene. Deletions cut 8 bases from V and 6 bases from J, with 11 bases between. The CDR3 is made up of 12 amino acids. The CDR3 is CAIRGSLNEQFF. Written as DNA, the CDR3 is TGTGCCATCCGAGGGAGTCTCAATGAGCAGTTCTTC.

The CDR3 loop is CASSEVSGNTEAFF. Here the CDR3 DNA reads TGTGCCAGCAGTGAAGTCTCGGGAAACACTGAAGCTTTCTTT. The chain has TRBV6-1 and TRBJ1-1, with D unresolved. This CDR3 region has 14 residues. Trimming left V 1 base short and J 2 bases short, with 8 bases between. Germline CDR1 is MNHNS and CDR2 is SASEGT.

The chain carries TRBV6-1 and TRBJ1-5, with TRBD1 as a possible D gene (5 bases). CDR1 MNHNS and CDR2 SASEGT come from the germline V gene. CDR3 length: 15 residues. V was clipped by 5 bases and J by 2 bases, with 13 bases between them. In DNA form, the CDR3 reads TGTGCCAGCAGTTCGGGGGGACCGGGCAATCAGCCCCAGCATTTT. Translated: CASSSGGPGNQPQHF.

The J gene is TRBJ2-2, the V gene TRBV5-6, with 10 bases matching TRBD2. The CDR3 sequence is 15 residues long. Germline V CDR1 and CDR2: SGHDT, YYEEEE. J gave up 6 bases and V 2 bases, and 4 bases lay outside the gene matches. The CDR3 protein is CASSLEREGAGELFF. The CDR3 nucleotides read TGTGCCAGCAGCTTAGAGCGGGAGGGTGCCGGGGAGCTGTTTTTT.

CDR3 sequence: CASSLGGDEQFF. For the CDR3, the DNA is TGTGCCAGCAGCTTGGGGGGCGATGAGCAGTTCTTC. V and J are TRBV5-8 and TRBJ2-1, with D tentatively TRBD1 (5 bases). The CDR3 runs 12 residues. Germline values: CDR1 SGHTS, CDR2 YDEGEE. Deletions cut 0 bases from V and 8 bases from J, with 6 bases between.

The chain uses TRBV5-5 and TRBJ1-1; TRBD1 agrees at 9 bases. V lost 0 bases to trimming and J lost 5 bases; unmatched junction nucleotides: 14. CDR1 and CDR2 from the germline V gene are SGHKS and YYEKEE (reference sequence). The CDR3 is 18 amino acids. The CDR3 reads CASSLGLDRGTALTEAFF. The CDR3 DNA follows: TGTGCCAGCAGCTTGGGACTCGACAGGGGGACTGCTTTGACTGAAGCTTTCTTT.

The chain couples TRBV7-9 to TRBJ1-3, with 8 bases identical to TRBD1. CDR1 SEHNR and CDR2 FQNEAQ come from the germline V gene (reference sequence). The CDR3 loop spans 16 amino acids. With V trimmed by 6 bases and J by 0 bases, 7 bases remained unmatched. CDR3: CASSWTGSSSGNTIYF. The CDR3 nucleotides read TGTGCCAGCAGTTGGACAGGGTCGAGCTCTGGAAACACCATATATTTT.

The V and J genes are TRBV28 and TRBJ2-7, with a weak D call TRBD1 (6 bases). Germline V CDR1 and CDR2: MDHEN, SYDVKM. CDR3 size: 15 residues. Trimming pared 7 bases from V and 6 bases from J, leaving 22 bases between. The CDR3 loop reads CASKTRRTVRVEQYF. CDR3 bases: TGTGCCAGCAAAACTCGGAGGACAGTGCGTGTCGAGCAGTACTTC.

This chain links TRBV5-1 with TRBJ1-3; 7 bases are a match to TRBD1. The CDR3 is 17 amino acids. Per germline, CDR1 SGHRS and CDR2 YFSETQ. V lost 4 bases and J lost 0; bases outside the gene matches: 10. The CDR3 region has the DNA TGCGCCAGCAGCCTCGGGACAGCAGATTTCTCTGGAAACACCATATATTTT. Translated, it gives CASSLGTADFSGNTIYF.

The CDR3 loop reads CASSIRLPGGSGAYEQYF. For the CDR3, the DNA is TGTGCCAGTAGTATTCGTCTACCGGGCGGGAGTGGGGCCTACGAGCAGTACTTC. The chain has TRBV19 and TRBJ2-7; 7 bases are shared with TRBD2. CDR3 length equals 18 residues. Germline V gene sequence: CDR1 LNHDA, CDR2 SQIVND (reference sequence). J was trimmed by 2 bases and V by 3 bases; bases with no gene match: 16.

The chain uses TRBV28 and TRBJ1-1; 7 bases match TRBD1. CDR3 length: 16 residues. In germline, CDR1 is MDHEN, CDR2 SYDVKM. With 4 bases clipped from V and 7 bases from J, the junction kept 15 bases outside the gene matches. CDR3 in amino acids: CASSSISPGQINEAFF. Written as DNA, the CDR3 is TGTGCCAGCAGTTCGATATCCCCGGGACAGATTAATGAAGCTTTCTTT.

J is TRBJ2-7 and V is TRBV13; D possibly uses TRBD1 or TRBD2 (5 bases each). Germline loops: CDR1 PRHDT, CDR2 FYEKMQ (reference sequence). Deletions cut 3 bases from V and 4 bases from J, with 13 bases between. The length of the CDR3 is 14 residues. The CDR3 loop reads CASSFGTKPYEQYF. Here the CDR3 DNA reads TGTGCCAGCAGCTTCGGGACCAAACCGTACGAGCAGTACTTC. Drawing the rest from reference TRBV13 and TRBJ2-7, the complete variable domain is AAGVIQSPRHLIKEKRETATLKCYPIPRHDTVYWYQQGPGQDPQFLISFYEKMQSDKGSIPDRFSAQQFSDYHSELNMSSLELGDSALYFCASSFGTKPYEQYFGPGTRLTVT.

The chain has TRBV27 and TRBJ1-4; 7 nucleotides line up with TRBD1. The germline V gene has CDR1 MNHEY and CDR2 SMNVEV (reference sequence). J was trimmed by 7 bases and V by 4 bases; bases with no gene match: 6. This CDR3 region has 14 residues. The CDR3 here is CASSSTGLSEKLFF. The CDR3 DNA reads TGTGCCAGCAGTTCGACAGGGTTGAGTGAAAAACTGTTTTTT. The whole variable domain, filled in from reference TRBV27 and TRBJ1-4, reads EAQVTQNPRYLITVTGKKLTVTCSQNMNHEYMSWYRQDPGLGLRQIYYSMNVEVTDKGDVPEGYKVSRKEKRNFPLILESPSPNQTSLYFCASSSTGLSEKLFFGSGTQLSVL.

The chain uses TRBV14 and TRBJ2-7; D remains unclear. Germline CDR1 reads SGHDN; CDR2 reads FVKESK. The CDR3 is made up of 14 amino acids. V shed 0 bases and J shed 7 bases, with 13 bases lying between them. The CDR3 loop reads CASSQDLRVREQYF. The CDR3 nucleotides are TGTGCCAGCAGCCAAGACCTCCGGGTGAGGGAGCAGTACTTC.

The chain uses TRBV28 and TRBJ1-1; 8 bases are shared with TRBD1. V lost 5 bases, J lost 7 bases, and 12 bases stayed unmatched. The germline V gene encodes CDR1 MDHEN and CDR2 SYDVKM. There are 15 residues in the CDR3. The CDR3 loop is CASSPHPTGEDEAFF. The CDR3, as DNA: TGTGCCAGCAGTCCACACCCGACAGGGGAGGATGAAGCTTTCTTT.

The J gene is TRBJ2-5, the V gene TRBV19; possible D gene TRBD1, 5 bases. CDR1 is LNHDA, CDR2 SQIVND, per germline (reference sequence). V was cut by 6 bases and J by 5 bases, with 10 bases left in between. The CDR3 runs to 12 residues. CDR3 DNA sequence: TGTGCCAGTAGCACAAGGGGTGAGACCCAGTACTTC. This codes for CASSTRGETQYF.

The rearrangement joins TRBV2 to TRBJ1-2; no firm D call. Germline values: CDR1 SNHLY, CDR2 FYNNEI. V was trimmed by 3 bases and J by 8 bases, leaving 16 bases between them. The CDR3 is 14 amino acids. The DNA for the CDR3 is TGTGCCAGCAGTGATATTAGTCCGCGTAGGGGCTACACCTTC. Protein: CASSDISPRRGYTF.